This T cell receptor (beta chain) was documented in a study of blood T cell repertoires in COVID-19. Across the study: The United States, Italy and Spain were the sources of the acute and convalescent COVID-19 samples. T cells, B-cell-depleted T cells, or PBMCs supplied cDNA or gDNA.

Donors of Cohort 3 who recovered were those that had two negative PCRs, clearance, or symptom resolution. The CDR3 runs to 15 residues. Trimming removed 4 bases from V and 4 bases from J; junction bases left unmatched: 8. Germline V lookup: CDR1 SNHLY, CDR2 FYNNEI. Generated by immunoSEQ multiplex PCR, the TCRdb table keeps only in-frame clones and is missing some. The data contain 250,000 to 350,000 clones, 70% to 90% of them seen just once; the ten biggest clones take up approximately 5%. The TCR sequence derives from a woman in her twenties or thirties who had recovered from COVID-19. The sequenced sample consisted of PBMCs or T cells enriched from blood (not recorded which). This rearrangement joins TRBV2 to TRBJ1-1, with 8 bases fitting TRBD1. The CDR3 bases are TGTGCCAGCAGTGGAGGGAGGACAGGGTTCACTGAAGCTTTCTTT. Translation: CASSGGRTGFTEAFF.